Listed here is a single T cell receptor beta chain. Its specificity is unknown. A second about 6 to 11 cycle PCR used barcoded and J-beta primers. The template-switch adaptor was a 5' adaptor with 12 random nucleotides. It tagged each cDNA molecule. The study obtained at least 2.5 million CDR3-containing paired-end reads from every sample. From the 5' RACE reads, TCRdb called clonotypes with MiXCR, one entry per CDR3 protein. The sample lists some 1.4 million distinct CDR3 sequences, around 39% occurring once. This record belongs to a study of blood T cells in healthy people across ages. Germline V gene lookup returns CDR1 MNHNS and CDR2 SASEGT. The V end was cut by 5 bases, the J end by 15 bases, with 20 bases between. The CDR3 is made up of 13 amino acids. Broader study findings: Relative to aged donors, long-lived donors carried more naive CD4+ cells and displayed higher diversity. CMV status of donors was unknown, possibly confounding expanded clonotype changes.

The chain has TRBV6-1 and TRBJ1-5; D is undetermined. The receptor's source is a woman aged 18 to 35 in good health. The sample taken for sequencing was blood. The CDR3: CASSQKVGLGRHF. The CDR3 DNA is TGTGCCAGCAGTCAAAAGGTTGGACTTGGCCGGCATTTT.